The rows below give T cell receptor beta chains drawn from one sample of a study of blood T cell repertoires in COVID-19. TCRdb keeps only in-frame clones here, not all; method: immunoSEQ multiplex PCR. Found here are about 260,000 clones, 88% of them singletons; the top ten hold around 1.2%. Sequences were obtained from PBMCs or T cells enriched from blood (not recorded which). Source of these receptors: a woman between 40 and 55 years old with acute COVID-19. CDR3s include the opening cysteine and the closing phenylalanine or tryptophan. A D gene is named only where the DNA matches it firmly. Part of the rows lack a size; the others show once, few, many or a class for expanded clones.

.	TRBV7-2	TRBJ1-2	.	TGTGCCAGCAGTTACACCGGGACAAACTATGGCTACACCTTC	CASSYTGTNYGYTF
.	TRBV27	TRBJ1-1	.	TGTGCCAGCAGTTTGAGTCGGAGCACTGAAGCTTTCTTT	CASSLSRSTEAFF
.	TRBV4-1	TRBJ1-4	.	TGCGCCAGCAGCCAAGAGGCTAGCGGCGAAAAACTGTTTTTT	CASSQEASGEKLFF
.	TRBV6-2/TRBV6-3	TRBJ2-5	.	TGTGCCAGCAGTAGAGGCCAAGAGACCCAGTACTTC	CASSRGQETQYF
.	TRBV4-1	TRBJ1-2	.	TGCGCCAGCAGCCAAGCACAGGTTGGTCTGGGCTATGGCTACACCTTC	CASSQAQVGLGYGYTF
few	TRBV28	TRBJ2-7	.	TGTGCCAGCAGTTTAGGCACAGGCCCCTACGAGCAGTACTTC	CASSLGTGPYEQYF
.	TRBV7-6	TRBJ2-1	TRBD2	TGTGCCAGCAGCTTAACTGCGGGAGGTTACTACAATGAGCAGTTCTTC	CASSLTAGGYYNEQFF
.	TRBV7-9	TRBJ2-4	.	TGTGCCAGCAGCTTGGGGGGTCTAGCCAAAAACATTCAGTACTTC	CASSLGGLAKNIQYF
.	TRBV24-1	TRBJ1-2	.	TGTGCCACCAGCACAGGGAATCAAAAGAGCTATGGCTACACCTTC	CATSTGNQKSYGYTF
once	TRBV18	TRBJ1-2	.	TGTGCCAGCTCACCACCAACGACAGCTCCTGAATCTGGCTACACCTTC	CASSPPTTAPESGYTF